The sequence of this T cell receptor (beta chain) was determined in a study of glioma-infiltrating T cells after dendritic cell vaccination. Study in general: Autologous tumor lysate-pulsed dendritic cell vaccination was given between about 2003 and 2012. The vaccine used monocyte-derived dendritic cells pulsed overnight with autologous tumor lysate.

CDR1 SGHVS and CDR2 FNYEAQ come from the germline V gene. This CDR3 comprises 17 residues. V lost 3 bases and J lost 0; bases outside the gene matches: 4. Selection required adequate fresh-frozen tumor tissue plus more than two years' survival data. Profiled with immunoSEQ multiplex PCR; TCRdb holds only in-frame clones, not every one. Of roughly 51,000 clones listed, approximately 85% are singletons. The study's findings and limits: TCR clonality showed no direct relationship with survival.

As concerns this clone: Its target is not known.

The receptor was derived from a human donor with glioblastoma. V is TRBV7-6 and J is TRBJ2-1, with TRBD2 identical over 11 bases. The sample was blood, taken before dendritic cell vaccination. The CDR3 is CASSFFGLAGSYNEQFF. As DNA, the CDR3 is TGTGCCAGCAGCTTCTTCGGACTAGCGGGCTCCTACAATGAGCAGTTCTTC.